The 30 T cell receptor beta chains below were found in one sample sequenced in a study of CD8 T cells in Susac syndrome. With random hexamers, about 0.5 to 1 ug RNA was reverse transcribed. TCRdb passed the immunoSEQ multiplex PCR reads through MiXCR, listing each CDR3 protein once. The sample holds 75,000 or so distinct CDR3 sequences; around 94% are singletons and the top ten take approximately 0.9%. Material: CD8+ T cells from PBMCs. The receptors shown here come from a human donor with Susac syndrome.

V is TRBV7-2 and J is TRBJ1-4; possibly TRBD1 for D (5 bases). CDR1 is SGHTA, CDR2 FQGNSA, per germline. The CDR3 length is 16 residues. V was trimmed by 1 base and J by 8 bases, leaving 17 bases between them. The CDR3 DNA reads as TGTGCCAGCAGCTTAGAGGCAGGGACGGATCCGGAAAAACTGTTTTTT. Translated: CASSLEAGTDPEKLFF.

This sequence joins TRBV13 and TRBJ1-2; 10 bases are a match to TRBD1. Germline V lookup: CDR1 PRHDT, CDR2 FYEKMQ (reference sequence). CDR3 length: 14 residues. V lost 5 bases, J lost 8 bases, and 8 bases stayed unmatched. The CDR3 DNA reads as TGTGCCAGCAGCGGACAGGGGGGCTCTAGGGGCTACACCTTC. Amino acid sequence: CASSGQGGSRGYTF. Based on the CDR3 plus reference TRBV13 and TRBJ1-2, the full variable domain is AAGVIQSPRHLIKEKRETATLKCYPIPRHDTVYWYQQGPGQDPQFLISFYEKMQSDKGSIPDRFSAQQFSDYHSELNMSSLELGDSALYFCASSGQGGSRGYTFGSGTRLTVV.

The V call is TRBV19, the J call TRBJ1-5; 7 bases fit TRBD1. From germline, CDR1 is LNHDA and CDR2 SQIVND (reference sequence). The CDR3 extends over 15 amino acids. With V trimmed by 6 bases and J by 9 bases, 14 bases remained unmatched. CDR3 DNA: TGTGCCAGTAGCATTACAGGGGATCTGTATCTGCCCCAGCATTTT. This encodes CASSITGDLYLPQHF.

This chain uses TRBV5-6 with TRBJ2-7, with 7 nucleotides matching TRBD2. V lost 4 bases, J lost 6 bases, and 10 bases stayed unmatched. CDR1 is SGHDT, CDR2 YYEEEE, per germline. The CDR3 runs 14 residues. Here the CDR3 reads CASSPGSGAFEQYF. The CDR3 coding sequence is TGTGCCAGCAGCCCGGGGAGCGGGGCTTTCGAGCAGTACTTC.

The chain links TRBV10-3 to TRBJ2-3, with D perhaps TRBD1 (6 bases). This CDR3 has 17 residues. V lost 0 bases to trimming and J lost 0 bases, with 13 bases between them. The germline gives CDR1 ENHRY, CDR2 SYGVKD. CDR3 region: CAISESKDRTSTDTQYF. DNA for the CDR3: TGTGCCATCAGTGAGTCGAAGGACAGAACTAGCACAGATACGCAGTATTTT.

The chain combines TRBV7-9 with TRBJ2-5; no definite D call. Germline V gene lookup returns CDR1 SEHNR and CDR2 FQNEAQ (reference sequence). Trimming stripped 5 bases from V and 2 bases from J, with 21 bases between. The CDR3 runs to 17 residues. CDR3 nucleotides: TGTGCCAGCAGCCCCAACACCCCCTTAGGACCACAAGAGACCCAGTACTTC. The encoded protein is CASSPNTPLGPQETQYF.

The CDR3 DNA reads TGTGCCAGTAGCCTGGATCCGAATGAGCAGTTCTTC. Protein sequence: CASSLDPNEQFF. This sequence joins TRBV19 and TRBJ2-1; unclear D gene. Germline V gives CDR1 LNHDA, CDR2 SQIVND (reference sequence). This CDR3 has 12 residues. V lost 6 bases and J lost 7, with 10 bases in between.

The J gene is TRBJ2-7, the V gene TRBV19, with D unresolved. Germline lookup yields CDR1 LNHDA and CDR2 SQIVND (reference sequence). Trimming shortened V by 10 bases and J by 2 bases, and 12 bases separated the two germline ends. This CDR3 comprises 12 residues. This CDR3 is CATRLGTYEQYF. DNA of the CDR3: TGTGCCACCCGCCTGGGGACCTACGAGCAGTACTTC.

V and J are TRBV27 and TRBJ2-7; 8 bases fit TRBD1. J lost 3 bases, V lost 4 bases, and 8 bases had no gene match. The CDR3 extends over 15 amino acids. Germline V lookup: CDR1 MNHEY, CDR2 SMNVEV (reference sequence). The CDR3 reads CASSSQGARFYEQYF. The CDR3, as DNA: TGTGCCAGCAGTTCGCAGGGGGCAAGATTCTACGAGCAGTACTTC.

V usage is TRBV12-3 or TRBV12-4 and J usage is TRBJ2-7; perhaps TRBD2 as D (6 bases). This CDR3 spans 15 amino acids. With 0 bases removed from V and 3 bases from J, the gap between germline ends came to 12 bases. As DNA, the CDR3 is TGTGCCAGCAGTTTAGCGCGGGACGGAGACTACGAGCAGTACTTC. This sequence encodes CASSLARDGDYEQYF.

This clonotype appeared a single time. The chain uses TRBV19 and TRBJ2-3; no definite D call. CDR3 length equals 13 residues. V gave up 5 bases and J gave up 6 bases, with 12 bases separating them. From germline, CDR1 is LNHDA and CDR2 SQIVND (reference sequence). CDR3 in DNA: TGTGCCAGTAGTGAAAGATCTGGGGATACGCAGTATTTT. It translates to CASSERSGDTQYF.

The chain combines TRBV20-1 with TRBJ2-3, with 7 bases identical to TRBD2. J was trimmed by 0 bases and V by 3 bases; bases with no gene match: 6. This CDR3 is 15 amino acids long. Germline assignment: CDR1 DFQATT and CDR2 SNEGSKA (reference sequence). The CDR3 DNA reads TGCAGTGCTAGGACCGGGGGGATAAGCACAGATACGCAGTATTTT. This codes for CSARTGGISTDTQYF.

V and J are TRBV12-3 or TRBV12-4 and TRBJ2-7; possible D gene TRBD1, 5 bases. The CDR3 runs to 13 residues. Trimming removed 5 bases at V and 2 bases at J, with 10 bases between. In DNA form, the CDR3 reads TGTGCCAGCAGTAGGGGTGCTCCCTACGAGCAGTACTTC. Protein product: CASSRGAPYEQYF.

The V and J genes are TRBV15 and TRBJ2-7; D is perhaps TRBD1 (6 bases). With 3 bases removed from V and 0 bases from J, the gap between germline ends came to 12 bases. The germline gives CDR1 LNHNV, CDR2 YYDKDF (reference sequence). This CDR3 region has 15 residues. CDR3 DNA: TGTGCCACCAGCAGGACCGGGACAAGCTCCTACGAGCAGTACTTC. Its translation is CATSRTGTSSYEQYF.

V gene TRBV2 combines with J gene TRBJ1-5, with unresolved D. Germline assignment: CDR1 SNHLY and CDR2 FYNNEI. The CDR3 spans 15 residues. The V and J ends lost 1 base and 2 bases respectively, with 9 bases between them. The CDR3 spells CASSEDGSRNQPQHF. CDR3 DNA sequence: TGTGCCAGCAGTGAAGATGGGAGTCGCAATCAGCCCCAGCATTTT.

This clonotype was seen just once. The CDR3 loop reads CSARDLSTAASGGVDTQYF. CDR3 sequence (DNA): TGCAGTGCTAGAGATCTATCTACGGCGGCTAGCGGGGGCGTAGATACGCAGTATTTT. The chain employs TRBV20-1 and TRBJ2-3; the match to TRBD2 covers 10 bases. Germline CDR1 reads DFQATT; CDR2 reads SNEGSKA (reference sequence). The V segment lost 0 bases and the J segment 5 bases; nucleotides outside the gene matches: 17. This CDR3 spans 19 amino acids.

The gene calls are TRBV20-1 and TRBJ2-1; D possibly uses TRBD1 or TRBD2 (5 bases each). V was pared by 0 bases and J by 7 bases, with 16 bases between. Germline V gene lookup returns CDR1 DFQATT and CDR2 SNEGSKA (reference sequence). The CDR3 contains 15 residues. The CDR3 sequence: CSARDGTLTDNEQFF. The CDR3, as DNA: TGCAGTGCTAGAGACGGGACCCTAACAGATAATGAGCAGTTCTTC.

This clonotype has just one count. This chain links TRBV15 with TRBJ2-5; 9 bases align to TRBD2. The V gene end was trimmed by 11 bases and the J gene end by 7 bases; junction bases not matched to a gene: 8. Germline CDR1 reads LNHNV; CDR2 reads YYDKDF (reference sequence). The CDR3 is made up of 12 amino acids. The CDR3 sequence is CASRGSGRTQYF. In DNA form, the CDR3 reads TGTGCCTCTAGGGGTAGCGGGAGGACCCAGTACTTC.

This chain connects TRBV6-5 to TRBJ2-1; D is perhaps TRBD2 (6 bases). CDR1 and CDR2 (germline): MNHEY, SVGAGI. CDR3 length: 15 amino acids. Trimming took off 2 bases at V and 8 bases at J, with 16 bases between the two ends. CDR3 sequence: CASSYLSGGSDEQFF. The CDR3 bases are TGTGCCAGCAGTTACCTTAGCGGCGGTTCCGATGAGCAGTTCTTC.

This chain joins TRBV18 and TRBJ2-2; D remains ambiguous. Trimming stripped 5 bases from V and 2 bases from J, with 3 bases between. Germline lookup yields CDR1 KGHSH and CDR2 LQKENI. The CDR3 consists of 12 residues. The CDR3 nucleotides are TGTGCCAGCTCAGGCAACACCGGGGAGCTGTTTTTT. This codes for CASSGNTGELFF.

The gene calls are TRBV25-1 and TRBJ2-3, with D unclear. CDR1 and CDR2 from the germline V gene are MGHDK and SYGVNS. The CDR3 is 11 residues long. V was cut by 8 bases and J by 6 bases, with 9 bases left in between. Here the CDR3 DNA reads TGTGCCAGCGATGCCGGGGATACGCAGTATTTT. Translated, it gives CASDAGDTQYF.

This chain joins TRBV4-3 and TRBJ2-7; D ambiguous. Trimming took off 0 bases at V and 4 bases at J, with 13 bases between the two ends. Germline V gene lookup returns CDR1 LGHNA and CDR2 YSLEER. This CDR3 contains 15 residues. This CDR3 reads CASSQDLGPIYEQYF. In DNA form, the CDR3 reads TGCGCCAGCAGCCAAGACCTCGGCCCTATTTACGAGCAGTACTTC.

The CDR3 DNA reads TGTGCCAGTAGTTTGGCGGGATTGGGGGAGCAGTTCTTC. Its protein product is CASSLAGLGEQFF. This chain connects TRBV19 to TRBJ2-1, with a weak D call TRBD2 (6 bases). Trimming cost V 5 bases and J 10 bases, with 15 bases left between them. Germline V lookup: CDR1 LNHDA, CDR2 SQIVND (reference sequence). The CDR3 covers 13 residues.

CDR3 loop: CASSMAGDTGELFF. For the CDR3, the DNA is TGTGCCAGCAGTATGGCAGGGGACACCGGGGAGCTGTTTTTT. V usage is TRBV28 and J usage is TRBJ2-2, with D perhaps TRBD1 (6 bases). The V gene lost 5 bases and the J gene lost 3 bases, with 10 bases spanning the gap. Germline CDR1 reads MDHEN; CDR2 reads SYDVKM. The CDR3 is made up of 14 amino acids.

The V and J genes are TRBV6-2 or TRBV6-3 and TRBJ2-7; TRBD1 might be the D (6 bases). CDR3 length: 14 amino acids. Looked up from germline, CDR1 is MNHEY and CDR2 is SVGEGT. Trimming pared 5 bases from V and 1 base from J, leaving 12 bases between. CDR3 sequence: CASSAFQGSYEQYF. CDR3 DNA sequence: TGTGCCAGCAGTGCCTTCCAGGGGTCCTACGAGCAGTACTTC.

For the CDR3, the DNA is TGTGCCAGCAGCTTCTCGGCAGGGAATAAGGCCAACGTCCTGACTTTC. Its protein is CASSFSAGNKANVLTF. J is TRBJ2-6 and V is TRBV27; TRBD1 is a possible D gene (5 bases). The CDR3 is made up of 16 amino acids. V lost 6 bases and J lost 6, with 18 bases in between. The germline V gene has CDR1 MNHEY and CDR2 SMNVEV (reference sequence).

The V and J genes are TRBV19 and TRBJ1-1; 9 bases are a match to TRBD1. Trimming removed 4 bases from V and 9 bases from J; junction bases left unmatched: 9. CDR1 is LNHDA and CDR2 is SQIVND in the germline V gene (reference sequence). This CDR3 comprises 14 residues. CDR3 amino acids: CASSNRDRVLKAFF. DNA for the CDR3: TGTGCCAGTAGTAACCGGGACAGGGTTCTTAAAGCTTTCTTT.

The chain employs TRBV28 and TRBJ2-5, with D perhaps assigned TRBD1 or TRBD2 (5 bases each). The CDR3 is 12 amino acids. V lost 3 bases and J lost 7, with 9 bases in between. Germline CDR1 is MDHEN and CDR2 is SYDVKM. Here the CDR3 reads CASSLGPGTQYF. CDR3 in DNA: TGTGCCAGCAGTTTGGGACCTGGGACCCAGTACTTC.

The V call is TRBV7-9, the J call TRBJ1-1; D ambiguous. Per the germline V gene, CDR1 is SEHNR and CDR2 is FQNEAQ (reference sequence). CDR3 length: 13 residues. V lost 6 bases and J lost 1, with 9 bases in between. The CDR3 loop is CASSLIPNTEAFF. CDR3 nucleotides: TGTGCCAGCAGTCTTATACCGAACACTGAAGCTTTCTTT.

The gene calls are TRBV5-4 and TRBJ2-1, with D possibly being TRBD2 (6 bases). V was clipped by 1 base and J by 5 bases, with 13 bases between them. Germline assignment: CDR1 SGHNT and CDR2 YYREEE (reference sequence). The CDR3 totals 15 residues. CDR3 sequence: CASSLRREQDNEQFF. The DNA for the CDR3 is TGTGCCAGCAGCTTGAGGAGGGAGCAGGACAATGAGCAGTTCTTC. The complete variable domain, with remaining parts taken from reference TRBV5-4 and TRBJ2-1, reads ETGVTQSPTHLIKTRGQQVTLRCSSQSGHNTVSWYQQALGQGPQFIFQYYREEENGRGNFPPRFSGLQFPNYSSELNVNALELDDSALYLCASSLRREQDNEQFFGPGTRLTVL.